Reported below is one T cell receptor (beta chain). The antigen it binds to is not known. Base qualities are not recorded, but no much larger clone differs from it by a single base. Deletion took 3 bases off V and 7 bases off J, with a span of 13 bases between the germline ends. Spanning cysteine to phenylalanine, the CDR3 consists of 14 amino acids. Only the CDR3 part of the read is kept: 42 bases, read in frame from the first base. CDR1 and CDR2, looked up from the germline V gene (reference sequence), are MNHEY and SMNVEV. Data came from an Illumina HiSeq 1500. TCRdb itself trimmed the public reads at Q25 with fastp, ran MiXCR and retained productive beta chains. Each CDR3 protein appears once, grouped with its most common genes and DNA. The sample profile shows approximately 600,000 distinct CDR3 sequences; 40% of them were found once. 48% of the sample is held by the ten biggest clonotypes. In light of the paper, this sample's treatment or condition label describes: in vitro stimulation with specific CMV peptide epitopes to enrich CMV-specific T cells.

This entry comes from a study of T cell repertoires in cytomegalovirus infection (dated by TCRdb to between 2019 and 2020). At the level of the whole study: Alongside well-studied HLA-B-restricted epitopes, the peptide stimulations were aimed at recently identified HLA-C-restricted CMV epitopes, whose presentation resists viral immunomodulation. Donor HLA type was relevant to the analysis, as public TCR beta signatures indicated carriage of CMV infection together with the matching HLA type.

General study outcomes and caveats: In both this cohort and an independent roughly 400-donor cohort, the cumulative frequency of public TCR beta family members distinguished carriers of CMV infection plus the relevant HLA type. The ex vivo response was dominated by HLA-C-restricted CMV-specific TCR beta clonotypes, and the single most frequent clonotype in two of eight donors was supplied by these HLA-C-restricted clonotypes.

Sequencing used cultured PBMCs, obtained from culture after CMV antigen stimulation. This TCR derives from a human donor in good health (CMV status not recorded). Some clones in this sample may be carry-over from other donors' samples. The rearranged chain carries TRBV27 and TRBJ1-5; too little of a D gene remains to name it. The DNA is as follows: TGTGCCAGCAGTTTTTTGACTGGCGGACAGCCCCAGCATTTT. Translated, it gives CASSFLTGGQPQHF.